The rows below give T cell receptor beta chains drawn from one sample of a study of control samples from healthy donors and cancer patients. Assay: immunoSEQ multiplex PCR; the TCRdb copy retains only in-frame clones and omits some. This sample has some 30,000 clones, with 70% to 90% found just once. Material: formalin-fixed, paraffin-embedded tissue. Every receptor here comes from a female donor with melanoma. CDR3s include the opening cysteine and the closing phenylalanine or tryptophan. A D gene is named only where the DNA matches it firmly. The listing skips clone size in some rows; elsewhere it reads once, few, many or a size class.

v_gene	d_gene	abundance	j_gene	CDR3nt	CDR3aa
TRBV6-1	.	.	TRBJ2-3	TGTGCCAGCAGTGAGCAACAGCCAGATACGCAGTATTTT	CASSEQQPDTQYF
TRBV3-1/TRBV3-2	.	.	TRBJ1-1	TGTGCCAGCAGCCAAGCCCGAGGGGTCACTGAAGCTTTCTTT	CASSQARGVTEAFF
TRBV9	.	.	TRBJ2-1	TGTGCCAGCAGCGTAGGGGGAAGGGTGGGGTTTAATGAGCAGTTCTTC	CASSVGGRVGFNEQFF
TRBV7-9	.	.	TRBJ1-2	TGTGCCAGCAGCTTCAGGGAAAACTATGGCTACACCTTC	CASSFRENYGYTF
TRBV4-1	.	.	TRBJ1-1	TGCGCCAGCAGCCAAGTCGTAGGGAACACTGAAGCTTTCTTT	CASSQVVGNTEAFF
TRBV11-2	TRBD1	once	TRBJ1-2	TGTGCCAGCAGCCGACAGGGGTACTATGGCTACACCTTC	CASSRQGYYGYTF
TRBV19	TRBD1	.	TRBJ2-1	TGTGCCACCCTCCGGGACAGAAGGCAGTTCTTC	CATLRDRRQFF
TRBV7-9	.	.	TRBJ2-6	TGTGCCAGCAGCTTGCAGGCGCTCTCTGGGGCCAACGTCCTGACTTTC	CASSLQALSGANVLTF
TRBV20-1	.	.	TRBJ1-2	TGCAGTGCTAGAGAGGGAGGGGGCTACACCTTC	CSAREGGGYTF
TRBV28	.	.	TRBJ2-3	TGTGCCAGCAGTTCAAGTTCAGATACGCAGTATTTT	CASSSSSDTQYF
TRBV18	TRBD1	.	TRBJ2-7	TGTGCCAGCTCACGGGACAGAGGATACGAGCAGTACTTC	CASSRDRGYEQYF
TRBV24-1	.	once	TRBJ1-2	TGTGCCACCAGTGATGGGGGACTGGGGGGCTACACCTTC	CATSDGGLGGYTF
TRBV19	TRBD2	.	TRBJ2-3	TGTGCCAGTAGTAAAATAGCGGGAGGGCCAATGTGGACAGATACGCAGTATTTT	CASSKIAGGPMWTDTQYF
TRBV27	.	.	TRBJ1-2	TGTGCCAGCAGTTTCTTGGACGGTGGCTACACCTTC	CASSFLDGGYTF
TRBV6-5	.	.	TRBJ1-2	TGTGCCAGCAGTTACTCGATCAACTTGTCGGGCTATGGCTACACCTTC	CASSYSINLSGYGYTF
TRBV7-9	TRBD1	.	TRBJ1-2	TGTGCCAGCAGTTCGACAGGGGGCTATGGCTACACCTTC	CASSSTGGYGYTF
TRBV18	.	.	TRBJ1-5	TGTGCCAGCTCACCGGCGGGGGCGCGTAATCAGCCCCAGCATTTT	CASSPAGARNQPQHF
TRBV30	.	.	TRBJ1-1	TGTGCCCGGACTATCGGGGTATTCACTGAAGCTTTCTTT	CARTIGVFTEAFF
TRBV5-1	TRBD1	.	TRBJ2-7	TGCGCCAGCAGCAGGGGACAGGGGGAGAGCGAGCAGTACTTC	CASSRGQGESEQYF
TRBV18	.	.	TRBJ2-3	TGTGCCAGCTCACCACTCCCTATTGAGACGATGGGTACGCAGTATTTT	CASSPLPIETMGTQYF
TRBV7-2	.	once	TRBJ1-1	TGTGCCAGCAGCGTAACCGGGACCGAGAACACTGAAGCTTTCTTT	CASSVTGTENTEAFF
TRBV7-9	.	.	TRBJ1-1	TGTGCCAGCAGCTTAGGTCAGGGCGCAAAAAGAGCTGGAGCTTTCTTT	CASSLGQGAKRAGAFF
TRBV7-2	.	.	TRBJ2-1	TGTGCCAGCAGCGGTAGCAGGGATGAGCAGTTCTTC	CASSGSRDEQFF
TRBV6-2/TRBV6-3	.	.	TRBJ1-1	TGTGCCAGCAGTTCGGACCTGAACACTGAAGCTTTCTTT	CASSSDLNTEAFF
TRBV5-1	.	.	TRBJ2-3	TGCGCCAGCAGCCCTAACACAGATACGCAGTATTTT	CASSPNTDTQYF
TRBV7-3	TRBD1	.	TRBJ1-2	TGTGCCAGCAGCCCAACCACAGGGGGGCTAGGTTATGGCTACACCTTC	CASSPTTGGLGYGYTF
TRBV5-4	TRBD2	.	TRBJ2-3	TGTGCCAGCAGCGGCAAACTAGCGGGAGGGATAGATACGCAGTATTTT	CASSGKLAGGIDTQYF
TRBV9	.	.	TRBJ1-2	TGTGCCAGCAGCCAAGGGACGTTTATCACCTTC	CASSQGTFITF
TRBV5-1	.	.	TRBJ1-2	TGCGCCAGCAGCTTGGAGTCCCAGGTGAGCGGAGGCTACACCTTC	CASSLESQVSGGYTF
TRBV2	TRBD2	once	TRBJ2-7	TGTGCCAGACAGGTGCGGGGGGCGGTCGAGCAGTACTTC	CARQVRGAVEQYF
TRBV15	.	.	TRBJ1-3	TGTGCCACCAGCAGAGATACCAGAGCTGGAAACACCATATATTTT	CATSRDTRAGNTIYF
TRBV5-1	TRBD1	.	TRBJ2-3	TGCGCCAGCAGCGGACCCGGGACAGGGGTCACAGATACGCAGTATTTT	CASSGPGTGVTDTQYF
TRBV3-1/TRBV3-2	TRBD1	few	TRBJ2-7	TGTGCCAGCAGCCGGGACAGCCCCTACGAGCAGTACTTC	CASSRDSPYEQYF
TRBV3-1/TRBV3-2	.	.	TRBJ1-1	TGTGCCAGCAGCCGAAAGGGGAACACTGAAGCTTTCTTT	CASSRKGNTEAFF
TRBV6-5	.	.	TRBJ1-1	TGTGCCAGCAGTTCCCCAGGGATGGGGACTGAAGCTTTCTTT	CASSSPGMGTEAFF
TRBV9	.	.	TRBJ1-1	TGTGCCAGCAGCTACACACCGTACACTGAAGCTTTCTTT	CASSYTPYTEAFF
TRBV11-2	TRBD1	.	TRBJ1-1	TGTGCCAGCAGCTGGGGGACAGGCTCCAGGGGCACTGAAGCTTTCTTT	CASSWGTGSRGTEAFF
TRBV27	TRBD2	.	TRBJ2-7	TGTGCCAGCACCTCCCTAGCGGGAGCCTACGAGCAGTACTTC	CASTSLAGAYEQYF
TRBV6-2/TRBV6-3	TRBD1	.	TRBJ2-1	TGTGCCAGCAGTTACGAGGGGGCTGGGGAGCAGTTCTTC	CASSYEGAGEQFF
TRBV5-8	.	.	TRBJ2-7	TGTGCCAGCAGCTTAACAGGGCACGAGGTGTTTTACGAGCAGTACTTC	CASSLTGHEVFYEQYF
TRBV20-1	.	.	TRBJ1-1	TGCAGTGCTAGGTGGAACACTGAAGCTTTCTTT	CSARWNTEAFF
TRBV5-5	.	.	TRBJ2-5	TGTGCCAGCAGCTTGACAGATCAAGAGACCCAGTACTTC	CASSLTDQETQYF
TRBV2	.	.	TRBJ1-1	TGTGCCAGCAGTGACACGGGAGAGAACACTGAAGCTTTCTTT	CASSDTGENTEAFF
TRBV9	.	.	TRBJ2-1	TGTGCCAGCAGTGTCGACGGCTACTCCTACAATGAGCAGTTCTTC	CASSVDGYSYNEQFF
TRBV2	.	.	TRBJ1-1	TGTGCCAGCAGTAAACAGGGAACTGAAGCTTTCTTT	CASSKQGTEAFF
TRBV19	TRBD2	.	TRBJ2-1	TGTGCCAGTAGTAGTCTAGCGGGGATAAATGAGCAGTTCTTC	CASSSLAGINEQFF
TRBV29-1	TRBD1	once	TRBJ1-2	TGCAGCGTTGGGGACAGCCTAAACTATGGCTACACCTTC	CSVGDSLNYGYTF
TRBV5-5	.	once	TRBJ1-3	TGTGCCAGCAGCTTGGGGTGGATTTCTGGAAACACCATATATTTT	CASSLGWISGNTIYF
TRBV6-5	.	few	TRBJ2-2	TGTGCCAGCAGTTACCCTACGGGGGAGCTGTTTTTT	CASSYPTGELFF